Detailed here is one T cell receptor (beta chain). Its matching antigen is unknown. At one end the junction does not follow the germline gene, possibly because of a read error. TCRdb itself ran the 5' RACE reads through MiXCR, one entry per CDR3 protein. The sample has 55,000 to 80,000 distinct CDR3 sequences, 20% to 25% seen once; the top ten hold about 3%. CD4+CD45RO+CD25- cells were isolated as memory CD4+ T cells. Study-level points and caveats: Tumor Treg TCRs overlapped most with tumor naive CD4+ cells.

This TCR came from a female donor with breast cancer. Sequencing input: memory CD4+ T cells sorted from a lymph node. Subset here: memory CD4+ T cells, CD4+CD45RO+CD25-.

CDR3 sequence (DNA): TGTGCCAGCAGCGCCCGCTTGGCGGCCGTTAATGAAAAACGGTTTTTT. This gives the protein CASSARLAAVNEKRFF. The chain couples TRBV5-5 to TRBJ1-4; D not resolved. Germline V gene lookup returns CDR1 SGHKS and CDR2 YYEKEE (reference sequence). The CDR3 runs to 16 residues. Full variable domain (missing parts from reference TRBV5-5 and TRBJ1-4): DAGVTQSPTHLIKTRGQQVTLRCSPISGHKSVSWYQQVLGQGPQFIFQYYEKEERGRGNFPDRFSARQFPNYSSELNVNALLLGDSALYLCASSARLAAVNEKRFFGSGTQLSVL.